These 20 T cell receptor beta chains came from one sample sequenced in a study of blood T cell repertoires in COVID-19. The data were produced by immunoSEQ multiplex PCR, yet TCRdb's version contains in-frame clones alone and is incomplete. The data show about 280,000 clones, with roughly 87% seen just once and around 0.9% held by the top ten. What was sequenced was PBMCs or T cells enriched from blood (not recorded which). The receptors come from a woman under 40 who had recovered from COVID-19.

The rearrangement links TRBV19 to TRBJ1-2; maybe TRBD1 (6 bases). The V and J ends lost 3 bases and 3 bases respectively, with 8 bases between them. Germline V CDR1 and CDR2: LNHDA, SQIVND (reference sequence). The length of the CDR3 is 13 residues. This CDR3 reads CASSMYRDYGYTF. The CDR3 DNA reads as TGTGCCAGTAGTATGTACAGGGACTATGGCTACACCTTC.

The chain links TRBV7-3 to TRBJ2-3; 13 bases fit TRBD2. Per germline, CDR1 SGHTA and CDR2 FQGTGA. This CDR3 has 20 residues. V was pared by 5 bases and J by 2 bases, with 16 bases of the junction left unmatched. The CDR3 sequence is CASSPHGLAGAIPPTDTQYF. The CDR3, as DNA: TGTGCCAGCAGCCCGCACGGACTAGCGGGGGCCATACCCCCCACAGATACGCAGTATTTT.

This chain uses TRBV19 with TRBJ2-2; TRBD1 agrees at 10 bases. Germline V gene sequence: CDR1 LNHDA, CDR2 SQIVND (reference sequence). The trim removed 5 bases at V and 7 bases at J, leaving 10 bases unmatched. CDR3 length: 16 residues. This chain's CDR3 is CASSSLTGGFDGELFF. CDR3 DNA sequence: TGTGCCAGTAGTTCACTGACAGGGGGCTTTGACGGGGAGCTGTTTTTT.

The chain links TRBV5-1 to TRBJ1-5; a possible D gene is TRBD1 (6 bases). From germline, CDR1 is SGHRS and CDR2 YFSETQ. The CDR3 length is 14 residues. V lost 0 bases to trimming and J lost 5 bases, with 9 bases between them. The CDR3 bases are TGCGCCAGCAGCTTGGGGGGGCCCGATCAGCCCCAGCATTTT. Translating it yields CASSLGGPDQPQHF.

J is TRBJ1-2 and V is TRBV7-9, with 8 bases fitting TRBD1. CDR3 length: 16 residues. Germline CDR1 reads SEHNR; CDR2 reads FQNEAQ (reference sequence). The V segment lost 5 bases and the J segment 8 bases; nucleotides outside the gene matches: 16. The CDR3 bases are TGTGCCAGCAGCCCTTCAAAAGCCGGACAGGGATACGGCTACACCTTC. This gives the protein CASSPSKAGQGYGYTF.

The genes are TRBV7-2 and TRBJ1-1; 10 nucleotides align to TRBD1. Per the germline V gene, CDR1 is SGHTA and CDR2 is FQGNSA. The CDR3 loop spans 14 amino acids. V dropped 3 bases and J dropped 7; count of bases not matched to a gene: 5. CDR3 sequence reads: CASSFGQGGLEAFF. The CDR3 nucleotides are TGTGCCAGCAGCTTCGGACAGGGGGGTCTTGAAGCTTTCTTT.

In DNA, the CDR3 is TGTGCCAGCAGTCTGACAGGGCCAAGAACCGGGGAGCTGTTTTTT. Its protein is CASSLTGPRTGELFF. The chain recombines TRBV28 with TRBJ2-2, with TRBD1 matching over 7 bases. The germline V gene encodes CDR1 MDHEN and CDR2 SYDVKM. With 5 bases clipped from V and 5 bases from J, the junction kept 8 bases outside the gene matches. CDR3 length: 15 amino acids.

A few counts support this clone. The V and J genes are TRBV7-9 and TRBJ1-4; D is unclear. The germline CDR1 and CDR2 sequences are SEHNR and FQNEAQ (reference sequence). The CDR3 covers 15 residues. The V end was cut by 5 bases, the J end by 2 bases, with 12 bases between. In DNA form, the CDR3 reads TGTGCCAGCAGCCTTCCGACATCTACTAATGAAAAACTGTTTTTT. This codes for CASSLPTSTNEKLFF.

The chain uses TRBV7-3 and TRBJ2-3; TRBD2 matches at 7 bases. Germline CDR1 reads SGHTA; CDR2 reads FQGTGA. The CDR3 consists of 16 residues. Germline trimming cut 2 bases from V and 5 bases from J; bases unmatched to any gene: 10. DNA of the CDR3: TGTGCCAGCAGCTTAGCGGGGGACCCCGGGAGAGATACGCAGTATTTT. Protein sequence: CASSLAGDPGRDTQYF.

The chain is built from TRBV19 and TRBJ2-5, with a possible D match to TRBD2 (6 bases). In germline, CDR1 is LNHDA, CDR2 SQIVND (reference sequence). V was clipped by 2 bases and J by 5 bases, with 9 bases between them. The CDR3 covers 13 residues. The chain's CDR3 is CASSITSYETQYF. CDR3 coding DNA: TGTGCCAGTAGTATAACTAGCTACGAGACCCAGTACTTC.

The rearrangement links TRBV4-1 to TRBJ1-2; TRBD1 is a possible D gene (6 bases). The CDR3 has 15 amino acids. Germline assignment: CDR1 MGHRA and CDR2 YSYEKL. The V end lost 1 base, the J end lost 6 bases, and 15 bases lay between the germline ends. The CDR3 region is CASSQVTRDNDGYTF. The CDR3 DNA is TGCGCCAGCAGCCAAGTTACTCGGGACAACGATGGCTACACCTTC.

This chain links TRBV5-4 with TRBJ2-1, with 8 bases matching TRBD1. Germline lookup yields CDR1 SGHNT and CDR2 YYREEE (reference sequence). The CDR3 has 15 amino acids. The J segment lost 4 bases and the V segment lost 0 bases, leaving 3 bases of the junction unmatched. The CDR3 bases are TGTGCCAGCAGCTTGGACAGGGGGAGATACAATGAGCAGTTCTTC. This sequence encodes CASSLDRGRYNEQFF.

This chain uses TRBV19 with TRBJ1-1, with 9 bases lining up with TRBD1. Unmatched junction bases numbered 10, after V lost 5 bases and J lost 12 bases. This CDR3 region has 13 residues. Germline CDR1 and CDR2: LNHDA and SQIVND (reference sequence). CDR3 residues: CASSPAGTGPPFF. In nucleotides, the CDR3 is TGTGCCAGTAGTCCCGCCGGGACAGGGCCGCCTTTCTTT.

This clone was seen a single time. V is TRBV4-1 and J is TRBJ1-2; TRBD1 matches 8 bases. Trimming removed 2 bases from V and 4 bases from J; junction bases left unmatched: 9. Germline CDR1 is MGHRA and CDR2 is YSYEKL. This CDR3 comprises 16 residues. The CDR3 DNA follows: TGCGCCAGCAGCCAACCACTCGACAGGGGTGGCTATGGCTACACCTTC. Its protein product is CASSQPLDRGGYGYTF.

The V and J genes are TRBV4-1 and TRBJ2-5; 7 bases line up with TRBD2. The CDR3 sequence is 15 residues long. CDR1 MGHRA and CDR2 YSYEKL come from the germline V gene. Unmatched junction bases numbered 10, after V lost 4 bases and J lost 5 bases. In nucleotides, the CDR3 is TGCGCCAGCAGCCTACTATACTCGCGGGGGGAGACCCAGTACTTC. This sequence encodes CASSLLYSRGETQYF.

This clone was seen only a few times. The chain couples TRBV11-2 to TRBJ2-1; unclear D gene. The germline V and J ends were trimmed by 1 base and 9 bases, with 13 bases remaining between them. The CDR3 runs 14 residues. In germline, CDR1 is SGHAT, CDR2 FQNNGV. The CDR3 sequence: CASSLGSKLAEQFF. For the CDR3, the DNA is TGTGCCAGCAGCTTAGGATCGAAACTCGCTGAGCAGTTCTTC.

The J gene is TRBJ2-1, the V gene TRBV5-7; 10 bases agree with TRBD2. TRBV5-7 is an ORF, with its function uncertain. This CDR3 has 18 residues. With 4 bases clipped from V and 2 bases from J, the junction kept 12 bases outside the gene matches. As DNA, the CDR3 is TGTGCCAGCAGCCTGATTCCACTAGCGGGACGTACCTACAATGAGCAGTTCTTC. Translating gives CASSLIPLAGRTYNEQFF.

The table lists this clone with a few counts. The genes are TRBV30 and TRBJ1-2, with 8 bases lining up with TRBD1. Trimming removed 7 bases from V and 4 bases from J; junction bases left unmatched: 23. The CDR3 runs 18 residues. Germline CDR1 is GTSNPN and CDR2 is SVGIG (reference sequence). The CDR3 DNA sequence: TGTGCCTCTCCCCGACGCAGCAGGGGGCTTTCTAAACCCTATGGCTACACCTTC. Translating it yields CASPRRSRGLSKPYGYTF. Based on the CDR3 plus reference TRBV30 and TRBJ1-2, the full variable domain is SQTIHQWPATLVQPVGSPLSLECTVEGTSNPNLYWYRQAAGRGLQLLFYSVGIGQISSEVPQNLSASRPQDRQFILSSKKLLLSDSGFYLCASPRRSRGLSKPYGYTFGSGTRLTVV.

A few counts support this clone. The rearrangement joins TRBV3-1 (or the pseudogene TRBV3-2) to TRBJ2-1; D not resolved. V was trimmed by 4 bases and J by 3 bases, leaving 13 bases between them. Germline CDR1 is LGHDT and CDR2 is YNNKEL (reference sequence). The CDR3 consists of 15 residues. The CDR3 spells CASSPIETLYNEQFF. In DNA, the CDR3 is TGTGCCAGCAGCCCGATCGAGACTCTCTACAATGAGCAGTTCTTC.

This sequence joins TRBV28 and TRBJ1-1, with 12 bases fitting TRBD1. This CDR3 is built from 15 residues. CDR1 is MDHEN and CDR2 is SYDVKM in the germline V gene. After removal of 11 bases from V and 3 bases from J, the junction contained 10 bases not matched to a gene. The CDR3 is CAAEGTGGQDTEAFF. In DNA, the CDR3 is TGTGCCGCCGAAGGGACAGGGGGCCAGGACACTGAAGCTTTCTTT.